This entry lists 30 T cell receptor beta chains sequenced from one sample in a study of blood T cells in healthy people across ages. Then a second PCR, running about 6 to 12 cycles, was carried out with a sample-barcoded 5' primer and a J-beta primer mix. TCRdb re-called the 5' RACE reads with MiXCR, one entry per CDR3 protein. The table records roughly 1,800,000 distinct CDR3 sequences, 40% to 55% of them present only once. The sample taken for sequencing was blood. The receptors were sampled from a woman in her thirties or forties in good health.

The chain recombines TRBV7-2 with TRBJ2-3; 11 nucleotides line up with TRBD2. Germline V gives CDR1 SGHTA, CDR2 FQGNSA. The CDR3 has 17 residues. With 4 bases clipped from V and 8 bases from J, the junction kept 14 bases outside the gene matches. The CDR3 bases are TGTGCCAGCAGCTCAAGGGGGCTAGCGGGGGGCATAGGTACGCAGTATTTT. Translating it yields CASSSRGLAGGIGTQYF.

The chain recombines TRBV5-1 with TRBJ1-5; 7 bases are a match to TRBD1. The germline CDR1 and CDR2 sequences are SGHRS and YFSETQ. The J segment lost 7 bases and the V segment lost 4 bases, leaving 5 bases of the junction unmatched. The CDR3 length is 13 residues. The CDR3 region is CASSKDRSQPQHF. The CDR3 DNA sequence: TGCGCCAGCAGCAAGGACAGGTCCCAGCCCCAGCATTTT.

The sample holds a few counts of this clonotype. The chain joins TRBV7-2 to TRBJ2-3; TRBD2 might be the D (5 bases). This CDR3 spans 16 amino acids. Trimming removed 1 base from V and 3 bases from J, with 14 bases in between. CDR1 and CDR2 from the germline V gene are SGHTA and FQGNSA. The CDR3 spells CASSLVVGVGTDTQYF. The CDR3, as DNA: TGTGCCAGCAGCTTAGTAGTCGGGGTCGGAACAGATACGCAGTATTTT.

As concerns this clonotype: One junction end does not reproduce the germline sequence, and a read error may be involved. The chain has TRBV7-2 and TRBJ2-5; tentatively, D is TRBD1 or TRBD2 (5 bases each). Per the germline V gene, CDR1 is SGHTA and CDR2 is FQGNSA. This CDR3 is built from 15 residues. DNA of the CDR3: TGTGCCAACAGCAAGGGGACCGCCGGGTCGAGTGAGCAGTACTTC. This gives the protein CANSKGTAGSSEQYF.

The rearrangement joins TRBV4-2 to TRBJ1-2; D call uncertain. Germline V gene sequence: CDR1 LGHNA, CDR2 YNFKEQ. The CDR3 extends over 16 amino acids. V lost 1 base to trimming and J lost 5 bases, with 17 bases between them. CDR3 sequence: CASSQAVNPNFYGYTF. The CDR3 nucleotides read TGTGCCAGCAGCCAAGCGGTGAACCCCAACTTTTATGGCTACACCTTC.

The V gene is TRBV20-1, the J gene TRBJ2-1; 8 bases map to TRBD1. Germline V gene sequence: CDR1 DFQATT, CDR2 SNEGSKA (reference sequence). V trimming: 3 bases; J trimming: 2 bases; junction bases outside the gene matches: 12. CDR3 length: 17 amino acids. CDR3 coding DNA: TGCAGTGCTAGGGACCGGCCACAGGGGGTTACCTACAATGAGCAGTTCTTC. Its translation: CSARDRPQGVTYNEQFF.

The rearrangement joins TRBV6-5 to TRBJ2-4; D is unresolved. The J call is uncertain, as TRBJ2-5 better fits the DNA end. The CDR3 runs 14 residues. Germline assignment: CDR1 MNHEY and CDR2 SVGAGI. The CDR3 bases are TGTGCCAGCAGTTACAGGATGGACGGGGAGACCCAGTACTTC. It is translated as CASSYRMDGETQYF.

This clonotype was observed once. The CDR3 DNA sequence: TGCAGTGCTAGAGCAACAGGGGGAAGGATTTGGAGCAATCAGCCCCAGCATTTT. Translated, it gives CSARATGGRIWSNQPQHF. This rearrangement joins TRBV20-1 to TRBJ1-5; 8 bases align to TRBD1. The germline V gene encodes CDR1 DFQATT and CDR2 SNEGSKA (reference sequence). V trimming: 1 base; J trimming: 1 base; junction bases outside the gene matches: 12. CDR3 length: 18 amino acids.

There are a few counts of this clonotype. The rearrangement uses TRBV6-5 and TRBJ2-5, with TRBD1 matching over 10 bases. Trimming took 4 bases from V and 6 from J; bases not matched to a gene: 11. This CDR3 spans 16 amino acids. Germline CDR1 reads MNHEY; CDR2 reads SVGAGI. CDR3 sequence (DNA): TGTGCCAGCAGTTCCACGACAGGGGGCATGGTAAAGACCCAGTACTTC. It translates to CASSSTTGGMVKTQYF.

The chain combines TRBV4-2 with TRBJ2-3; tentative D call: TRBD2 (6 bases). From germline, CDR1 is LGHNA and CDR2 YNFKEQ. With 0 bases removed from V and 1 base from J, the gap between germline ends came to 17 bases. The CDR3 contains 18 residues. CDR3 amino acids: CASSQDPPKGGGTDTQYF. DNA of the CDR3: TGTGCCAGCAGCCAAGATCCCCCCAAGGGAGGTGGCACAGATACGCAGTATTTT.

The chain recombines TRBV29-1 with TRBJ1-6, with D perhaps TRBD1 (6 bases). CDR3 length: 14 amino acids. Trimming pared 7 bases from V and 7 bases from J, leaving 17 bases between. Germline loops: CDR1 SQVTM, CDR2 ANQGSEA. The CDR3 loop reads CSAYTGNSNSPLHF. The DNA of the CDR3 is TGCAGCGCCTACACAGGGAACAGCAATTCACCCCTCCACTTT. Combining the CDR3 with reference TRBV29-1 and TRBJ1-6 gives the whole variable domain SAVISQKPSRDICQRGTSLTIQCQVDSQVTMMFWYRQQPGQSLTLIATANQGSEATYESGFVIDKFPISRPNLTFSTLTVSNMSPEDSSIYLCSAYTGNSNSPLHFGNGTRLTVT.

The chain uses TRBV25-1 and TRBJ1-6; 9 nucleotides match TRBD1. J was trimmed by 10 bases and V by 6 bases; bases with no gene match: 10. Germline CDR1 reads MGHDK; CDR2 reads SYGVNS. This CDR3 spans 15 amino acids. The DNA of the CDR3 is TGTGCCAGCAGGGGAAACAGGGGGCTCAGCTCACCCCTCCACTTT. Translated: CASRGNRGLSSPLHF.

The rearrangement uses TRBV7-3 and TRBJ2-3; tentatively, D is TRBD2 (5 bases). The CDR3 extends over 15 amino acids. CDR1 is SGHTA, CDR2 FQGTGA, per germline. The V end was cut by 5 bases, the J end by 0 bases, with 12 bases between. The CDR3 DNA follows: TGTGCCAGCAGCGAGACTATGGCGAGCACAGATACGCAGTATTTT. Its protein is CASSETMASTDTQYF. Full variable domain (missing parts from reference TRBV7-3 and TRBJ2-3): GAGVSQTPSNKVTEKGKYVELRCDPISGHTALYWYRQSLGQGPEFLIYFQGTGAADDSGLPNDRFFAVRPEGSVSTLKIQRTERGDSAVYLCASSETMASTDTQYFGPGTRLTVL.

J is TRBJ2-3 and V is TRBV5-1; possible D gene TRBD2, 7 bases. CDR3 length: 16 residues. Trimming stripped 5 bases from V and 0 bases from J, with 16 bases between. Germline values: CDR1 SGHRS, CDR2 YFSETQ. This CDR3 reads CASSPRAGASTDTQYF. The CDR3 DNA is TGCGCCAGCAGTCCGAGGGCGGGGGCTAGCACAGATACGCAGTATTTT.

The chain combines TRBV28 with TRBJ2-3; D ambiguous. The CDR3 totals 15 residues. CDR1 is MDHEN, CDR2 SYDVKM, per germline. The V and J ends lost 5 bases and 0 bases respectively, with 12 bases between them. CDR3 region: CASSPRKPSTDTQYF. The DNA for the CDR3 is TGTGCCAGCAGTCCCCGGAAGCCAAGCACAGATACGCAGTATTTT.

This clonotype turned up a few times. The rearrangement links TRBV4-2 to TRBJ2-5, with TRBD2 identical over 7 bases. The V gene's germline CDR1 is LGHNA and CDR2 YNFKEQ. The CDR3 extends over 14 amino acids. The J segment lost 11 bases and the V segment lost 0 bases, leaving 9 bases of the junction unmatched. The CDR3 sequence is CASSQDLFGGRQYF. CDR3 DNA sequence: TGTGCCAGCAGCCAAGATTTATTCGGGGGGAGGCAGTACTTC.

Many counts were recorded for this clonotype. V and J are TRBV9 and TRBJ1-5; tentatively, D is TRBD1 (5 bases). Looked up from germline, CDR1 is SGDLS and CDR2 is YYNGEE. V was clipped by 0 bases and J by 7 bases, with 14 bases between them. The CDR3 covers 15 residues. The CDR3 bases are TGTGCCAGCAGCGTAGCCCCTGGCAGGGACCAGCCCCAGCATTTT. Its protein is CASSVAPGRDQPQHF.

The chain has TRBV28 and TRBJ2-5; 7 bases map to TRBD1. The CDR3 spans 14 residues. The V gene end was trimmed by 6 bases and the J gene end by 4 bases; junction bases not matched to a gene: 8. Germline lookup yields CDR1 MDHEN and CDR2 SYDVKM. The CDR3 loop reads CASSGTGVGETQYF. Here the CDR3 DNA reads TGTGCCAGCAGCGGAACAGGGGTGGGAGAGACCCAGTACTTC.

V and J are TRBV6-2 or TRBV6-3 and TRBJ2-6, with 8 bases identical to TRBD1. Trimming took 0 bases from V and 9 from J; bases not matched to a gene: 7. In germline, CDR1 is MNHEY, CDR2 SVGEGT. The CDR3 loop spans 16 amino acids. The CDR3, as DNA: TGTGCCAGCAGTTACTCTGGCCCAGGGGGCGTCAACGTCCTGACTTTC. It is translated as CASSYSGPGGVNVLTF.

This clonotype has just a few counts. DNA of the CDR3: TGCAGTGCGCCTCCTCGCACGGGCTACAATGAGCAGTTCTTC. The encoded protein is CSAPPRTGYNEQFF. The gene calls are TRBV20-1 and TRBJ2-1; D is undetermined. Germline values: CDR1 DFQATT, CDR2 SNEGSKA (reference sequence). V gave up 6 bases and J gave up 3 bases, with 15 bases separating them. There are 14 residues in the CDR3.

A few counts support this clonotype. V gene TRBV7-2 combines with J gene TRBJ2-6; 9 bases line up with TRBD1. V dropped 1 base and J dropped 2; count of bases not matched to a gene: 6. From germline, CDR1 is SGHTA and CDR2 FQGNSA. CDR3 length equals 18 residues. This CDR3 is CASSLVGTGLTGANVLTF. The CDR3 DNA reads TGTGCCAGCAGCTTAGTTGGGACAGGGTTGACTGGGGCCAACGTCCTGACTTTC. Based on the CDR3 plus reference TRBV7-2 and TRBJ2-6, the full variable domain is GAGVSQSPSNKVTEKGKDVELRCDPISGHTALYWYRQSLGQGLEFLIYFQGNSAPDKSGLPSDRFSAERTGGSVSTLTIQRTQQEDSAVYLCASSLVGTGLTGANVLTFGAGSRLTVL.

This clonotype was seen once. The rearrangement uses TRBV20-1 and TRBJ2-5, with 7 bases fitting TRBD1. The CDR3 contains 14 residues. Germline V gene data show CDR1 as DFQATT and CDR2 as SNEGSKA (reference sequence). V trimming: 4 bases; J trimming: 0 bases; junction bases outside the gene matches: 5. The CDR3 spells CSAIRGQNQETQYF. The CDR3 DNA reads as TGCAGTGCTATAAGGGGACAGAACCAAGAGACCCAGTACTTC.

A few counts support this clonotype. J is TRBJ2-5 and V is TRBV6-6; 9 positions match TRBD2. CDR3 length: 12 amino acids. V lost 7 bases, J lost 3 bases, and 0 bases stayed unmatched. Germline-derived CDR1 and CDR2 are MNHNY and SVGAGI (reference sequence). The CDR3 loop reads CASKRGEETQYF. CDR3 in DNA: TGTGCCAGCAAGCGGGGGGAAGAGACCCAGTACTTC.

The chain carries TRBV5-6 and TRBJ2-7; 8 bases match TRBD1. Per germline, CDR1 SGHDT and CDR2 YYEEEE. The CDR3 consists of 17 residues. Unmatched junction bases numbered 14, after V lost 3 bases and J lost 3 bases. The CDR3 nucleotides read TGTGCCAGCAGCTCCCAGCTTAACCAGGGGGCTCTCTACGAGCAGTACTTC. This gives the protein CASSSQLNQGALYEQYF.

This clonotype was observed at least ten times. V usage is TRBV9 and J usage is TRBJ1-5, with D uncertain. CDR3 length: 14 residues. The V end lost 0 bases, the J end lost 0 bases, and 4 bases lay between the germline ends. Germline CDR1 is SGDLS and CDR2 is YYNGEE. CDR3 protein: CASSVGGSNQPQHF. The CDR3 DNA is TGTGCCAGCAGCGTAGGGGGTAGCAATCAGCCCCAGCATTTT.

J is TRBJ1-2 and V is TRBV5-1; D unresolved. This CDR3 contains 12 residues. V was trimmed by 4 bases and J by 7 bases, leaving 11 bases between them. Per the germline V gene, CDR1 is SGHRS and CDR2 is YFSETQ. The CDR3 DNA reads TGCGCCAGCAGCAGGGAGGAGGTTGGCTACACCTTC. It yields the protein CASSREEVGYTF.

This clonotype has more than one count but fewer than ten. The V gene is TRBV27, the J gene TRBJ1-1; a weak D match, TRBD1 (6 bases). The CDR3 has 13 amino acids. Germline V lookup: CDR1 MNHEY, CDR2 SMNVEV (reference sequence). The V end lost 6 bases, the J end lost 6 bases, and 14 bases lay between the germline ends. CDR3 in DNA: TGTGCCAGCAGGCCACAGGGTCGGGCTGAAGCTTTCTTT. Its protein product is CASRPQGRAEAFF.

The chain is built from TRBV28 and TRBJ2-1; D perhaps matches TRBD2 (7 bases). The end of the DNA is better explained by TRBJ2-7, so the J call may be wrong. The CDR3 covers 16 residues. Germline V gene data show CDR1 as MDHEN and CDR2 as SYDVKM. The DNA for the CDR3 is TGTGCCAGCAGCTCTCCGGGGGGCTACTCCTACAATGAGCAGTACTTC. Amino acids: CASSSPGGYSYNEQYF.

This clonotype was seen only a few times. V is TRBV5-1 and J is TRBJ2-1, with a possible D match to TRBD2 (6 bases). The DNA end lines up better with TRBJ2-7; the J call may be wrong. The CDR3 spans 15 residues. Germline assignment: CDR1 SGHRS and CDR2 YFSETQ. CDR3: CASRSGVSSYNEQYF. In DNA, the CDR3 is TGCGCCAGCAGATCGGGGGTGAGCTCCTACAATGAGCAGTACTTC.

This clonotype was found a few times. The chain carries TRBV5-1 and TRBJ2-7; 8 nucleotides align to TRBD1. Germline CDR1 SGHRS, CDR2 YFSETQ. This CDR3 has 13 residues. The junction had 6 bases not matched to a gene; V was cut back by 7 bases and J by 3 bases. In nucleotides, the CDR3 is TGCGCCAGCCAAGGACAGGGTCACTACGAGCAGTACTTC. Translation: CASQGQGHYEQYF. Combining the CDR3 with reference TRBV5-1 and TRBJ2-7 gives the whole variable domain KAGVTQTPRYLIKTRGQQVTLSCSPISGHRSVSWYQQTPGQGLQFLFEYFSETQRNKGNFPGRFSGRQFSNSRSEMNVSTLELGDSALYLCASQGQGHYEQYFGPGTRLTVT.